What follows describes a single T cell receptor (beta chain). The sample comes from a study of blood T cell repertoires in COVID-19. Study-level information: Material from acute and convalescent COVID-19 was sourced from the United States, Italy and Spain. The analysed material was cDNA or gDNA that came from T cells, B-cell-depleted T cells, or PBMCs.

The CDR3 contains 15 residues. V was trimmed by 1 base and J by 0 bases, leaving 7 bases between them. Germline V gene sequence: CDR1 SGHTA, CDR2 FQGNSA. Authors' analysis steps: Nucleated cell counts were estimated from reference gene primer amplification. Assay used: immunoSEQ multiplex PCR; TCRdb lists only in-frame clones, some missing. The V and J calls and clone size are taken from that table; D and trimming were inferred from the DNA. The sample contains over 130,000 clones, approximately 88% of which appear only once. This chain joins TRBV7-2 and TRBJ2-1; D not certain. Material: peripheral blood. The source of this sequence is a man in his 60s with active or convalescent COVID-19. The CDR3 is CASSLGVSSYNEQFF. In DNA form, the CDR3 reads TGTGCCAGCAGCTTAGGAGTTTCCTCCTACAATGAGCAGTTCTTC.